This T cell receptor beta chain was obtained from a study of response to subunit inactivated influenza vaccine (dated by TCRdb to the late 2010s). For the wider study: The study used deep quantitative T cell receptor repertoire profiling to track responses to a trivalent subunit inactivated influenza vaccine. Points the paper makes about the study in general: The authors suggested that each seasonal influenza vaccination may recruit only a limited number of new T cells.

The CDR3 runs 14 residues from the cysteine to the phenylalanine. This entry keeps only the CDR3 DNA: 42 bases, framed from base 1. The germline V gene specifies SGHVS as CDR1 and FQNEAQ as CDR2. Deletion took 2 bases off V and 7 bases off J, with a span of 14 bases between the germline ends. With respect to this clonotype: The antigen this receptor binds is unknown. There are no base qualities to consult, and no much larger clone falls within one base.

Library preparation employed RT-PCR. Sequencing relied on an Illumina HiSeq 2500. Starting from the raw public reads, TCRdb applied fastp trimming at Q25, assembled clones with MiXCR and retained in-frame beta chains. Identical CDR3 protein sequences are pooled into one entry, listed with their most common genes and DNA. Recorded for this sample are 500,000 to 600,000 distinct CDR3 sequences; 16% of them occurred a single time. The ten most abundant clones make up roughly 3% of the sample. The source was CD4+ T cells sorted from PBMCs, collected around 25 months after vaccination. This receptor was taken from a man in his fifties or sixties who received an inactivated influenza vaccine. Donor details come from another sample of the same person, matched by shared clones. The chain uses TRBV7-8 and TRBJ2-5; the best D guess is TRBD2, with 7 bases matching. CDR3 region: CASSLRGGYRTQYF. At the DNA level, the sequence is TGTGCCAGCAGCTTAAGGGGGGGGTATAGGACCCAGTACTTC. Supplemented by the reference TRBV7-8 and TRBJ2-5 proteins around the CDR3, the complete variable domain is GAGVSQSPRYKVAKRGQDVALRCDPISGHVSLFWYQQALGQGPEFLTYFQNEAQLDKSGLPSDRFFAERPEGSVSTLKIQRTQQEDSAVYLCASSLRGGYRTQYFGPGTRLLVL.